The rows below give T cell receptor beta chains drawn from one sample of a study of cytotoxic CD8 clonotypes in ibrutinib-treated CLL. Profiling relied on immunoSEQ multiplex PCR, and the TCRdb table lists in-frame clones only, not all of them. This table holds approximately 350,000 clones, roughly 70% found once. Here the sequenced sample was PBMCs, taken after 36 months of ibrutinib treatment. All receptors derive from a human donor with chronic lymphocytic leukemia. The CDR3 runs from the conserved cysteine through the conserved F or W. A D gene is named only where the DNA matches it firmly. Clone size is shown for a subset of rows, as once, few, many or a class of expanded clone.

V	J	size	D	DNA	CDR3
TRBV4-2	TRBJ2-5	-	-	TGTGCCAGCAGCCAGGATCTAAATGAAGAGACCCAGTACTTC	CASSQDLNEETQYF
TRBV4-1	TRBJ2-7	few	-	TGCGCCAGCAGCCAAGCGACAGAGGGCTACGAGCAGTACTTC	CASSQATEGYEQYF
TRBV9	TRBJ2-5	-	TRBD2	TGTGCCAGCAGCCCCAGGTACGGGGGGGGCAAGGAGACCCAGTACTTC	CASSPRYGGGKETQYF
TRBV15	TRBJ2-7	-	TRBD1	TGTGCCACCAGCAGATCCCACGGACAGGGTGGCAGCTCCTACGAGCAGTACTTC	CATSRSHGQGGSSYEQYF
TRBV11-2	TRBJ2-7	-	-	TGTGCCAGCAGCGTCCCCCCCTCCTACGAGCAGTACTTC	CASSVPPSYEQYF
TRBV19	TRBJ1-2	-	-	TGTGCCAGTAGTCCCAGGGGATTTGGCTACACCTTC	CASSPRGFGYTF
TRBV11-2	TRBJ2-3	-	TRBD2	TGTGCCAGCAGTTCGGGACTAGGAACGGCAGATACGCAGTATTTT	CASSSGLGTADTQYF
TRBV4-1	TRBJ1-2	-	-	TGCGCCAGCAGCCAAACCGGGACCTCACCCTGGGGTCATTATGGCTACACCTTC	CASSQTGTSPWGHYGYTF
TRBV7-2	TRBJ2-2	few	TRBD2	TGTGCCAGCAGCTTTCGGACTAGCGGGACATCCACCGGGGAGCTGTTTTTT	CASSFRTSGTSTGELFF
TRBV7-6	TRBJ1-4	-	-	TGTGCCAGCAGCCACGACGAGGCGGGGGATGAAAAACTGTTTTTT	CASSHDEAGDEKLFF
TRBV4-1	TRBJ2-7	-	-	TGCGCCAGCAGCCAAGTGGCAGGGGGGTACGAGCAGTACTTC	CASSQVAGGYEQYF
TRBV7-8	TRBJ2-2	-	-	TGTGCCAGCAGCCCGACCACGAACACCGGGGAGCTGTTTTTT	CASSPTTNTGELFF
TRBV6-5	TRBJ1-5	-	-	TGTGCCAGCAGTTACTCGACTTCTCAGCCCCAGCATTTT	CASSYSTSQPQHF
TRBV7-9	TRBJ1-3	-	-	TGTGCCAGCAGCCCCCCCCGAGGCTCTGGAAACACCATATATTTT	CASSPPRGSGNTIYF
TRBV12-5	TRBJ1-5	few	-	TGTGCTAGTGGTTTGGTACACCAAAGTAACAGGGTATGGCAGCCCCAGCATTTT	CASGLVHQSNRVWQPQHF
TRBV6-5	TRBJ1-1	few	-	TGTGCCAGCAGTTACTCCCCGACAGGTCCGGCCACTGAAGCTTTCTTT	CASSYSPTGPATEAFF
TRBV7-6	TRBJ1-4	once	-	TGTGCCAGCAGCCTCACAGGGATCGGGTTGGAAAAACTGTTTTTT	CASSLTGIGLEKLFF
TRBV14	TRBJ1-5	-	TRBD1	TGTGCCAGCAGCCAAGATCGGGCCCCAGGGGGGTATAGCAATCAGCCCCAGCATTTT	CASSQDRAPGGYSNQPQHF
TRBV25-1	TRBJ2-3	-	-	TGTGCCAGCAGTGTGTCGGATACGCAGTATTTT	CASSVSDTQYF
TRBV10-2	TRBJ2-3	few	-	TGCGCCAGCAGTGAGTACCGAGGGGATACGCAGTATTTT	CASSEYRGDTQYF
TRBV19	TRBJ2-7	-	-	TGTGCCAGTAGTATTAGGTCGGACGTTAGGAAGCAGTACTTC	CASSIRSDVRKQYF
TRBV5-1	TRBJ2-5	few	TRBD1	TGCGCCAGCAGCCCGGGACAGGAGGTTGGGCAAGAGACCCAGTACTTC	CASSPGQEVGQETQYF
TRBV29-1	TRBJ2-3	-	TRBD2	TGCAGCGCCGGGACTAGCGGGAGCCCGCGCACAGATACGCAGTATTTT	CSAGTSGSPRTDTQYF
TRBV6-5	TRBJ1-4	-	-	TGTGCCAGCAGCAAAGATGCAACTAATGAAAAACTGTTTTTT	CASSKDATNEKLFF
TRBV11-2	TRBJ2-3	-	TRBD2	TGTGCCAGCAGCTCCTTAGCGGGAGAGTACACAGATACGCAGTATTTT	CASSSLAGEYTDTQYF
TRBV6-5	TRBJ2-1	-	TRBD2	TGTGCCAGCAGTAGGCGGGGGGCCTACAATGAGCAGTTCTTC	CASSRRGAYNEQFF
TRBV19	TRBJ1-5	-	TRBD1	TGTGCCAGTAGTATACGCGGGACAGGGGGCCTCAATCAGCCCCAGCATTTT	CASSIRGTGGLNQPQHF
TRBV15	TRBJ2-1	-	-	TGTGCCACCAGTATCCCCTACAATGAGCAGTTCTTC	CATSIPYNEQFF
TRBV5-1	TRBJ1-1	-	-	TGCGCCAGCAGCTCACAGGGCTTGAACACTGAAGCTTTCTTT	CASSSQGLNTEAFF
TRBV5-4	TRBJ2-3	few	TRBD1	TGTGCCAGCAGCAAGGGACAGAGCACAGATACGCAGTATTTT	CASSKGQSTDTQYF
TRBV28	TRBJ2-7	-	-	TGTGCCAGCAGTAGCAGGGCCGAGCAGTACTTC	CASSSRAEQYF